The sequence of this TCR beta chain was determined in a study of blood T cells in healthy people across ages. Overall study findings and caveats: Among long-lived donors, naive CD4+ cells were more numerous and diversity higher than in aged donors.

The second PCR ran about 6 to 11 cycles with a sample-barcoded 5' primer and J-beta primers. Each cDNA molecule received a tag from a template-switch adaptor that had 12 random nucleotides. MiXCR was run by TCRdb on the 5' RACE reads, yielding one entry per CDR3 protein. Here the sample spans about 1.5 million distinct CDR3 sequences, around 42% being singletons. The germline V gene encodes CDR1 MGHDK and CDR2 SYGVNS. This CDR3 has 16 residues. Trimming shortened V by 2 bases and J by 9 bases, and 20 bases separated the two germline ends. This clonotype has only a few counts. Its antigen is not identified.

V usage is TRBV25-1 and J usage is TRBJ2-1; perhaps TRBD2 as D (5 bases). This receptor was taken from a woman younger than 30 in good health. The sequencing sample was made of blood. CDR3 DNA sequence: TGTGCCAGCAGTGAACTTGCGCCTAGCCACCCGGCTGAGCAGTTCTTC. Its protein product is CASSELAPSHPAEQFF.